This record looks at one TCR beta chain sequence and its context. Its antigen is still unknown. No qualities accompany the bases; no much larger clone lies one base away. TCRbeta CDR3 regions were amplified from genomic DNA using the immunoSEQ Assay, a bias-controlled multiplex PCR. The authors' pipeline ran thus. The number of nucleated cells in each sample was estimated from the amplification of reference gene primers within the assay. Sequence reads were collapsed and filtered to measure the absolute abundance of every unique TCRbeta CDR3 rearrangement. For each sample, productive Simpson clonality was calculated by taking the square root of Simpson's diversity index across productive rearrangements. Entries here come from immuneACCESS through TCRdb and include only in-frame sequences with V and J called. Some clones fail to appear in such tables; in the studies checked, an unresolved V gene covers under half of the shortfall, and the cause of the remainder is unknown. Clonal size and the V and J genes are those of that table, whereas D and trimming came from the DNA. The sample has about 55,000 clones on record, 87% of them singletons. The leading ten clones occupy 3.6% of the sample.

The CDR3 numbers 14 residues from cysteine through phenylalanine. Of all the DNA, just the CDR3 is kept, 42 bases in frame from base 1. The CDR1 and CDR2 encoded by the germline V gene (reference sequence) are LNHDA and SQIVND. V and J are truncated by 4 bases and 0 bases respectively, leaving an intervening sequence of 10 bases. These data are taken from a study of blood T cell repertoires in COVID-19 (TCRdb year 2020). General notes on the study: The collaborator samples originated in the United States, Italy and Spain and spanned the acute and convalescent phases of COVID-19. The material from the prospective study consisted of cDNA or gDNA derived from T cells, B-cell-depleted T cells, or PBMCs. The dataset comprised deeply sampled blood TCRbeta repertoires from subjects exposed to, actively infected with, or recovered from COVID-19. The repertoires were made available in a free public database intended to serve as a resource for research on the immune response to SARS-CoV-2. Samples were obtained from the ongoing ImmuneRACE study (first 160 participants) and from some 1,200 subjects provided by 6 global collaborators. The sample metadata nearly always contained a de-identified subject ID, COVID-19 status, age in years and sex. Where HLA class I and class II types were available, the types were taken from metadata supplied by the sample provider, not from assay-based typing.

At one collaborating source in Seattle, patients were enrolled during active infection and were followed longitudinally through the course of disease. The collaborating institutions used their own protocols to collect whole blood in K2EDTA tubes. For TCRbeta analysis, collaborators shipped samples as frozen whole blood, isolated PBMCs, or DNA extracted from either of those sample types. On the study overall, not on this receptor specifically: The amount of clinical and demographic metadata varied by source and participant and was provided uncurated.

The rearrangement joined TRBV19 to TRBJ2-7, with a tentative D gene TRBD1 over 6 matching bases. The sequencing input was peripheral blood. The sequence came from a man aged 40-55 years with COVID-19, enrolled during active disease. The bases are TGTGCCAGTAGTAATCCGGGACACTCCTACGAGCAGTACTTC. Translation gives CASSNPGHSYEQYF.